This TCR beta chain derives from a study of CD8 T cells in ankylosing spondylitis. This CDR3 contains 13 residues. The ends were cut back, 2 bases at V and 3 bases at J, with 8 bases in the middle. Per germline, CDR1 SGHTA and CDR2 FQGNSA. Findings and limits, study-wide: A TCR beta motif of 7 or 8 highly homologous variants appeared characteristic of ankylosing spondylitis blood.

For this clonotype: Its antigen is undetermined.

From the 5' RACE reads, TCRdb called clonotypes with MiXCR, one entry per CDR3 protein. This table holds just under 550,000 distinct CDR3 sequences, over 9.5% found once. The sample was blood, either unsorted or a sorted T cell fraction (not recorded which). This chain connects TRBV7-2 to TRBJ2-7, with D unresolved. This TCR was recovered from a male donor with ankylosing spondylitis. DNA of the CDR3: TGTGCCAGCAGCTTACGGGCTAACTACGAGCAGTACTTC. Protein sequence: CASSLRANYEQYF. Full variable domain (outside the CDR3, taken from reference TRBV7-2 and TRBJ2-7): GAGVSQSPSNKVTEKGKDVELRCDPISGHTALYWYRQSLGQGLEFLIYFQGNSAPDKSGLPSDRFSAERTGGSVSTLTIQRTQQEDSAVYLCASSLRANYEQYFGPGTRLTVT.